This T cell receptor beta chain is drawn from a study of cytomegalovirus exposure and HLA in healthy donors. General observations from the study: Sequencing likely produced, as an artifact, a cluster of highly shared sequence variants.

The junction had 9 bases not matched to a gene; V was cut back by 5 bases and J by 7 bases. Germline V lookup: CDR1 SGHTA, CDR2 FQGNSA. The CDR3 totals 15 residues. The study sampled nominally healthy donors, though unrecorded immune exposures were likely. In the PCR, 60 Vbeta and 13 Jbeta primers were used. Only in-frame clones appear in the TCRdb table, and some are missing; sequencing was by immunoSEQ multiplex PCR. This table holds around 76,000 clones. On this clone: Its antigen remains unidentified.

The receptor comes from a man aged 35 to 55 in good health and CMV-seronegative. The specimen sequenced was PBMCs. The chain carries TRBV7-2 and TRBJ1-4, with 8 bases matching TRBD1. CDR3 nucleotide sequence: TGTGCCAGCAGCCCAGACAGGGGCTTGGGTGAAAAACTGTTTTTT. Translation gives CASSPDRGLGEKLFF.